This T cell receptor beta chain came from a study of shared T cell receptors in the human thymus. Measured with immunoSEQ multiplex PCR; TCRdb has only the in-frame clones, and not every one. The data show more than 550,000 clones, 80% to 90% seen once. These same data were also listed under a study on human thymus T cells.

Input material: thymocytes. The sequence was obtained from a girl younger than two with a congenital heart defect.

The CDR3 reads CASSSLAGLLENEQFF. As DNA, the CDR3 is TGCGCCAGCAGCTCCTTAGCGGGGTTATTAGAGAATGAGCAGTTCTTC. This chain connects TRBV5-1 to TRBJ2-1, with 8 bases lining up with TRBD2. CDR3 length: 16 residues. The J segment lost 7 bases and the V segment lost 3 bases, leaving 12 bases of the junction unmatched. CDR1 and CDR2 from the germline V gene are SGHRS and YFSETQ.